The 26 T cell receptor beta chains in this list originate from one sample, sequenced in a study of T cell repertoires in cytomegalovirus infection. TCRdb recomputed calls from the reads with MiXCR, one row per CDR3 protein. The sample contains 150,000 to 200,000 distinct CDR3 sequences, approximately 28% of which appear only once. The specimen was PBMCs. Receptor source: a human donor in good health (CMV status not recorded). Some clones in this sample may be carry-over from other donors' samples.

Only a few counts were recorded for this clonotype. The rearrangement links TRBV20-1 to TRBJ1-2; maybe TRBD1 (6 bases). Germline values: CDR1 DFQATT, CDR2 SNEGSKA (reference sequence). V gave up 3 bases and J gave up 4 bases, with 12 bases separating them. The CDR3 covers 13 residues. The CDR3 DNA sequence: TGCAGTGCTAGCAGCGAACAGGGCTATGGCTACACCTTC. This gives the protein CSASSEQGYGYTF.

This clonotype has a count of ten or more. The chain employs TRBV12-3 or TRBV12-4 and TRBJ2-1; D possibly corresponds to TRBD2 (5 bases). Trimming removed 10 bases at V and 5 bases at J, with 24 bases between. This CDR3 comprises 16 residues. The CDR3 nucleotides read TGTGCCACCCTAACTAGAGGGCGCCAGGCCGACAATGAGCAGTTCTTC. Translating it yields CATLTRGRQADNEQFF.

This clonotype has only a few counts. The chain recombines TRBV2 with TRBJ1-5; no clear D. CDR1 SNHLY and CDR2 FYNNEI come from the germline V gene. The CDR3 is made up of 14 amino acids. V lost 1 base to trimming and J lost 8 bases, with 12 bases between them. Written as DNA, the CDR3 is TGTGCCAGCAGTGAAGGTCGGGGATTAGAGCCCCAGCATTTT. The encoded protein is CASSEGRGLEPQHF.

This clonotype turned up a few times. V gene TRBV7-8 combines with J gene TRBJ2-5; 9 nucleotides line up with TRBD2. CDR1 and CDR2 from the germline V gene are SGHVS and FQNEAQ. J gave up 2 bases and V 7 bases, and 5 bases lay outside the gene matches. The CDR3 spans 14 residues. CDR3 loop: CASILAGGQETQYF. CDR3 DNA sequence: TGTGCCAGCATCCTTGCGGGGGGGCAAGAGACCCAGTACTTC.

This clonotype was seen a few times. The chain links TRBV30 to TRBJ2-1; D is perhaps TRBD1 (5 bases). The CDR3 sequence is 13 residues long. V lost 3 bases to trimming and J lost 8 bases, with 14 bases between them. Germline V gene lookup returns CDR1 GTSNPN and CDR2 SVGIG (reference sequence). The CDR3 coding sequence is TGTGCCTGGAGGGGGTCAGGGTACCATGAGCAGTTCTTC. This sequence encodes CAWRGSGYHEQFF. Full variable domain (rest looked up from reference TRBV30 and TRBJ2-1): SQTIHQWPATLVQPVGSPLSLECTVEGTSNPNLYWYRQAAGRGLQLLFYSVGIGQISSEVPQNLSASRPQDRQFILSSKKLLLSDSGFYLCAWRGSGYHEQFFGPGTRLTVL.

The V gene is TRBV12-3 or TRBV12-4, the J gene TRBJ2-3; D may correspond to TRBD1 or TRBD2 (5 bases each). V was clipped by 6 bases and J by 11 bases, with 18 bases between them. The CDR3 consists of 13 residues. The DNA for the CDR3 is TGTGCCAGCAGCCTCCTTGGGGGTGGAAGGCAGTATTTT. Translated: CASSLLGGGRQYF.

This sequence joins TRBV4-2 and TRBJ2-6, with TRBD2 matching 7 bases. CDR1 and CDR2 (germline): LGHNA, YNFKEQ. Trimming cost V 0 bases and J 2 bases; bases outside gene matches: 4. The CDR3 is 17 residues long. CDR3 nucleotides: TGTGCCAGCAGCCAAGAATTGGGGAGGGCTGGGGCCAACGTCCTGACTTTC. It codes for CASSQELGRAGANVLTF.

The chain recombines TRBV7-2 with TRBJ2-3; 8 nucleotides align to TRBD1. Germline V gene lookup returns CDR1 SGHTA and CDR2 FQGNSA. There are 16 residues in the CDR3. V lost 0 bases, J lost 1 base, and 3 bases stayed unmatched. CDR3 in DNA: TGTGCCAGCAGCTTAGCCGGGACAGGAGGCACAGATACGCAGTATTTT. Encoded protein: CASSLAGTGGTDTQYF.

The chain's CDR3 is CASSSGHPGSYNSPLHF. Written as DNA, the CDR3 is TGTGCCAGCAGCTCGGGACATCCGGGCTCCTATAATTCACCCCTCCACTTT. The J gene is TRBJ1-6, the V gene TRBV5-4, with D maybe TRBD1 (6 bases). V lost 3 bases and J 0 bases, leaving 13 bases between the germline ends. The CDR3 is 17 amino acids. Germline V gives CDR1 SGHNT, CDR2 YYREEE (reference sequence). The full variable domain, completed using reference TRBV5-4 and TRBJ1-6, is ETGVTQSPTHLIKTRGQQVTLRCSSQSGHNTVSWYQQALGQGPQFIFQYYREEENGRGNFPPRFSGLQFPNYSSELNVNALELDDSALYLCASSSGHPGSYNSPLHFGNGTRLTVT.

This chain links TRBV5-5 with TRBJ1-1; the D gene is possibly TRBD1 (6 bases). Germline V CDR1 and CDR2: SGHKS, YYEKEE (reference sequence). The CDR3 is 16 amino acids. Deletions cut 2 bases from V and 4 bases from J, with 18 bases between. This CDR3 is CASSLRPVLGGTEAFF. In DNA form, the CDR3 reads TGTGCCAGCAGCTTAAGACCGGTTCTAGGGGGCACTGAAGCTTTCTTT.

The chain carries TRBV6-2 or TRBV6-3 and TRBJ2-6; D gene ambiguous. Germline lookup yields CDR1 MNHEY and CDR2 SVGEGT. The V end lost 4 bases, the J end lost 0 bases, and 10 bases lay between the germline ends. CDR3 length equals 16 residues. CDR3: CASSSQGNSGANVLTF. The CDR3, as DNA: TGTGCCAGCAGTTCCCAAGGAAACTCTGGGGCCAACGTCCTGACTTTC.

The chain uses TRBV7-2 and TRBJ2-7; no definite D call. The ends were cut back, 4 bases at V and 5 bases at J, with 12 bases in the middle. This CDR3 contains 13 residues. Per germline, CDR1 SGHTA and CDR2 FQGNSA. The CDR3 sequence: CASSSTPVHEQYF. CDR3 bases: TGTGCCAGCAGCTCCACGCCTGTTCACGAGCAGTACTTC.

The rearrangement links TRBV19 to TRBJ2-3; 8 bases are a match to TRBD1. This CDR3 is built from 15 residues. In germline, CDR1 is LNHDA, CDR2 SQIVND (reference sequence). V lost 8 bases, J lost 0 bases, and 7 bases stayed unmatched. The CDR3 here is CASRGQAPSTDTQYF. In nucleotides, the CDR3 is TGTGCCAGTCGGGGACAGGCCCCTAGCACAGATACGCAGTATTTT.

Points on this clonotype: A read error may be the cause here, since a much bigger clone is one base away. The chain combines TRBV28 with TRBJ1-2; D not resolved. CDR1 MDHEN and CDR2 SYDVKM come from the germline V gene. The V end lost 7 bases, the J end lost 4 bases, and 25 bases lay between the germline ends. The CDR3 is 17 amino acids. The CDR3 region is CASTEAKVGPRGYGYTF. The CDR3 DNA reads TGTGCCAGCACCGAGGCGAAAGTGGGTCCTCGGGGCTATGGCTACACCTTC.

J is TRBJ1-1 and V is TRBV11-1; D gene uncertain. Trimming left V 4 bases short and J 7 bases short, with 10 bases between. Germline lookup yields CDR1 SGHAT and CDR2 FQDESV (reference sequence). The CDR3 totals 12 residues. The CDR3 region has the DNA TGTGCCAGCAGCTCACCAAATGATGAAGCTTTCTTT. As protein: CASSSPNDEAFF.

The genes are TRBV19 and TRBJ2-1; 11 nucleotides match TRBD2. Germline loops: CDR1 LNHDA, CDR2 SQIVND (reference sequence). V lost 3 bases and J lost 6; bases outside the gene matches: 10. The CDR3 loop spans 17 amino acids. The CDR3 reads CASSMGATSGGGNEQFF. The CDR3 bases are TGTGCCAGTAGTATGGGGGCCACTAGCGGGGGAGGCAATGAGCAGTTCTTC.

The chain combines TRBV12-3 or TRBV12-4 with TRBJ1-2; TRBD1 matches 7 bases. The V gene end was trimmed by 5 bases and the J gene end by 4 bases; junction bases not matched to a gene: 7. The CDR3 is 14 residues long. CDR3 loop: CASSRSTGTYGYTF. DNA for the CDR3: TGTGCCAGCAGTCGGTCGACAGGGACCTATGGCTACACCTTC.

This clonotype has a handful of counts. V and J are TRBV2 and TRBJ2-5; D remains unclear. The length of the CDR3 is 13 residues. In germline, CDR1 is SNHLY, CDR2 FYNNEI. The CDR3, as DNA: TGTGCTTACTCTAAAGAAGCCCAAGAGACCCAGTACTTC. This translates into CAYSKEAQETQYF. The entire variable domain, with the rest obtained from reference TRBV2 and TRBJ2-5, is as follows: EPEVTQTPSHQVTQMGQEVILRCVPISNHLYFYWYRQILGQKVEFLVSFYNNEISEKSEIFDDQFSVERPDGSNFTLKIRSTKLEDSAMYFCAYSKEAQETQYFGPGTRLLVL.

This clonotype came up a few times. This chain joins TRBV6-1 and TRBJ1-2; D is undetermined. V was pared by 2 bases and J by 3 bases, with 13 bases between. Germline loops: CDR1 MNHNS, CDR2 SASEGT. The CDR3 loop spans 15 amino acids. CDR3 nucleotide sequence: TGTGCCAGCAGTGAAATGCCCCTTGGGGACTATGGCTACACCTTC. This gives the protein CASSEMPLGDYGYTF.

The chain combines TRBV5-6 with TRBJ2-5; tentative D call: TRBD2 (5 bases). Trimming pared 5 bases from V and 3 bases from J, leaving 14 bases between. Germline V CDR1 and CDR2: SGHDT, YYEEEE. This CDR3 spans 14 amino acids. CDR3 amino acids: CASSLDLEEETQYF. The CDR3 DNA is TGTGCCAGCAGTCTGGATCTGGAGGAAGAGACCCAGTACTTC.

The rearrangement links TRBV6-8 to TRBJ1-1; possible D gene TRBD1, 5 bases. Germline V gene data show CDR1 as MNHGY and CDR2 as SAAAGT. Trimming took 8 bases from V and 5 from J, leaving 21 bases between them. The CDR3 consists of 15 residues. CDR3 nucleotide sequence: TGTGCCAGCCGACCCCAGATGGGCGAGGGGACTGAAGCTTTCTTT. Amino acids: CASRPQMGEGTEAFF.

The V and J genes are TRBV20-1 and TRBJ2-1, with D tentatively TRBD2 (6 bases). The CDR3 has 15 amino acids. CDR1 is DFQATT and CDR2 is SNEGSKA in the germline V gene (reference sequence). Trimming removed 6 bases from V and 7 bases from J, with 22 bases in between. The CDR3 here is CSAPQFGGAENEQFF. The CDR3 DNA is TGCAGTGCACCCCAGTTCGGAGGGGCGGAAAATGAGCAGTTCTTC.

The CDR3 DNA sequence: TGTGCCAGCAGCCCAAACGGGGAAGCTTTCTTT. Translated: CASSPNGEAFF. The genes are TRBV7-8 and TRBJ1-1; no firm D call. The CDR3 length is 11 residues. V lost 5 bases to trimming and J lost 8 bases, with 9 bases between them. Looked up from germline, CDR1 is SGHVS and CDR2 is FQNEAQ.

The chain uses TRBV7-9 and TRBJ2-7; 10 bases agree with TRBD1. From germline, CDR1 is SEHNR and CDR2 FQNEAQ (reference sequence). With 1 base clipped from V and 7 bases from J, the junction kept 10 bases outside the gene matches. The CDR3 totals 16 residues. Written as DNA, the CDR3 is TGTGCCAGCAGCTTAGAAGGGACAGGGGCCATAGGGGAGCAGTACTTC. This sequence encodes CASSLEGTGAIGEQYF.

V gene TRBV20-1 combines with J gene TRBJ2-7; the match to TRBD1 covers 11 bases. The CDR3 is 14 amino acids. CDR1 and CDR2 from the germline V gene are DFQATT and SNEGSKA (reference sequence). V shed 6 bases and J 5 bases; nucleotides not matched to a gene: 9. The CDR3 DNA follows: TGCAGTGCAGTCCGGGACAGGGGGGCCCACGAGCAGTACTTC. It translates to CSAVRDRGAHEQYF.

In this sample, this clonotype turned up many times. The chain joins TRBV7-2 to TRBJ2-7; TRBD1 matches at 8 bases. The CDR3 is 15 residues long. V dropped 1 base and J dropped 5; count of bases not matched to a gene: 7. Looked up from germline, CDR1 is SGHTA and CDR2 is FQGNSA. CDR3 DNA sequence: TGTGCCAGCAGCTTAGATGGGAGGACAGGGAACGAGCAGTACTTC. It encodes CASSLDGRTGNEQYF.